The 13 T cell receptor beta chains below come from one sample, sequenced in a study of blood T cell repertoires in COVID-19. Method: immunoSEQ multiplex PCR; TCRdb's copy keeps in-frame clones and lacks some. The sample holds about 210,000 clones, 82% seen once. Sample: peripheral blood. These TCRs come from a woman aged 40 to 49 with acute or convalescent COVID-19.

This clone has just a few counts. CDR3 protein: CASSFARGSGDTIYF. DNA of the CDR3: TGCGCCAGCAGCTTTGCGAGGGGGTCAGGAGACACCATATATTTT. The chain carries TRBV5-1 and TRBJ1-3, with D possibly matching TRBD1 (6 bases). The CDR3 totals 15 residues. CDR1 and CDR2 from the germline V gene are SGHRS and YFSETQ. Trimming removed 2 bases from V and 8 bases from J, with 17 bases in between. Together with reference TRBV5-1 and TRBJ1-3, the CDR3 gives the full variable domain: KAGVTQTPRYLIKTRGQQVTLSCSPISGHRSVSWYQQTPGQGLQFLFEYFSETQRNKGNFPGRFSGRQFSNSRSEMNVSTLELGDSALYLCASSFARGSGDTIYFGEGSWLTVV.

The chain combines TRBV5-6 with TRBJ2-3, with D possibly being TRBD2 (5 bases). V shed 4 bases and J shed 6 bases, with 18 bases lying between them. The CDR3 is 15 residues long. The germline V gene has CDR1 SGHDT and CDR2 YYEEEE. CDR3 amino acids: CASSPSRTLYDTQYF. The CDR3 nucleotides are TGTGCCAGCAGCCCCTCGAGGACTTTGTACGATACGCAGTATTTT.

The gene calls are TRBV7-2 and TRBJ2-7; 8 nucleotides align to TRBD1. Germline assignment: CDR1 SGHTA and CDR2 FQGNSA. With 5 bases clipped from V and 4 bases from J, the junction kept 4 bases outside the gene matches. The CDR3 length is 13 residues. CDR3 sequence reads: CASSNRDRYEQYF. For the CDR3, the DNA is TGTGCCAGCAGCAACCGGGACAGGTACGAGCAGTACTTC.

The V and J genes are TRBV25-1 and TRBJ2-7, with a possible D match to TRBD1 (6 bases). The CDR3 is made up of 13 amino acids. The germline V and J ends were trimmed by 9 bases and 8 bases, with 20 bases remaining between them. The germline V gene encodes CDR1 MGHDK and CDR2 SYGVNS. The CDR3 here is CASLGTPALKQYF. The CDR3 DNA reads TGTGCCAGTCTTGGGACACCGGCCTTGAAGCAGTACTTC.

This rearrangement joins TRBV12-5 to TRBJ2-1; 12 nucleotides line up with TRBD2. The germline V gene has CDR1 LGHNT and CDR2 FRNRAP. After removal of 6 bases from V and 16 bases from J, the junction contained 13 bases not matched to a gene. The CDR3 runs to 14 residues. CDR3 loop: CASGPTSGSSDQFF. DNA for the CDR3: TGTGCTAGTGGCCCGACTAGCGGGAGTTCCGATCAATTCTTC.

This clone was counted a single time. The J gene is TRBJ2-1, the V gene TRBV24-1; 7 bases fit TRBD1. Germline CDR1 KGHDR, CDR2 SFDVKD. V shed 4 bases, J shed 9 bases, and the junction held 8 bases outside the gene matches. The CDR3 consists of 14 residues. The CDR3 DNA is TGTGCCACCAGTGACCAGGGACAGAAGGGTGAGCAGTTCTTC. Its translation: CATSDQGQKGEQFF.

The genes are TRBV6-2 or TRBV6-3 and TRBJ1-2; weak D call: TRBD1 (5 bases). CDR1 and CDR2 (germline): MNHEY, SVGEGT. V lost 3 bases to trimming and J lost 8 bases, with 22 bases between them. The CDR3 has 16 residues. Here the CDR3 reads CASSYPPAGGRGGYTF. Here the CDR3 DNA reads TGTGCCAGCAGTTATCCCCCCGCCGGAGGGAGGGGCGGCTACACCTTC.

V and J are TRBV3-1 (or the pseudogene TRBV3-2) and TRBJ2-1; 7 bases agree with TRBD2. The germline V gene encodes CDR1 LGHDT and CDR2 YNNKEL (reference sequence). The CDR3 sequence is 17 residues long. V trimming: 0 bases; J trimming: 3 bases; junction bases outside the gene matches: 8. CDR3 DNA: TGTGCCAGCAGCCAAGATAGGTCGTCTAGCGGCTACAATGAGCAGTTCTTC. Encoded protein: CASSQDRSSSGYNEQFF.

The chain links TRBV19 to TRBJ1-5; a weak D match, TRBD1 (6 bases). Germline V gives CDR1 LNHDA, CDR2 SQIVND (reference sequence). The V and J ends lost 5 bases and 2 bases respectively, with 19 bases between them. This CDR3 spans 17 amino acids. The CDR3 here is CASSGPPNRVGNQPQHF. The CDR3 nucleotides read TGTGCCAGTAGTGGCCCACCGAACAGGGTAGGCAATCAGCCCCAGCATTTT. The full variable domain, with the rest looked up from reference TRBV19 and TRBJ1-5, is DGGITQSPKYLFRKEGQNVTLSCEQNLNHDAMYWYRQDPGQGLRLIYYSQIVNDFQKGDIAEGYSVSREKKESFPLTVTSAQKNPTAFYLCASSGPPNRVGNQPQHFGDGTRLSIL.

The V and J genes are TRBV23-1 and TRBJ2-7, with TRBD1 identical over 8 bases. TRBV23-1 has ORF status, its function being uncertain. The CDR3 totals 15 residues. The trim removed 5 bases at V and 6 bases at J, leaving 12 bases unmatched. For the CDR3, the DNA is TGCGCCAGCAGTTTTAGGACAGGGCGGAATGGCGAGCAGTACTTC. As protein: CASSFRTGRNGEQYF.

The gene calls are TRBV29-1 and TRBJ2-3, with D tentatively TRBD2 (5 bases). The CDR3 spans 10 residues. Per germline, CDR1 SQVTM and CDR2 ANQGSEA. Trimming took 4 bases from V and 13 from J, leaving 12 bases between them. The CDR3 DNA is TGCAGCGTTGTGGCGGGTATGAAGTATTTT. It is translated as CSVVAGMKYF.

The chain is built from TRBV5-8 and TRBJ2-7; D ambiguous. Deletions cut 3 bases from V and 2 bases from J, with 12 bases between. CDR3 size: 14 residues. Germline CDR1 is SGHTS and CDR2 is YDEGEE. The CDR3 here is CASSSIYRAYEQYF. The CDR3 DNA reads TGTGCCAGCAGCTCCATTTATCGCGCCTACGAGCAGTACTTC. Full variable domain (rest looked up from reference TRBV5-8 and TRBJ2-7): EAGVTQSPTHLIKTRGQQATLRCSPISGHTSVYWYQQALGLGLQFLLWYDEGEERNRGNFPPRFSGRQFPNYSSELNVNALELEDSALYLCASSSIYRAYEQYFGPGTRLTVT.

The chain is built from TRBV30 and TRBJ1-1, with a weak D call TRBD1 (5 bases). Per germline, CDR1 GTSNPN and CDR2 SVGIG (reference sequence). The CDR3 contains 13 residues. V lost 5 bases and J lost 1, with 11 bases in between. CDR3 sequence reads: CAWAFGQNTEAFF. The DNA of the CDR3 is TGTGCCTGGGCCTTTGGACAGAACACTGAAGCTTTCTTT.